This TCR beta chain was identified in a study of blood T cell repertoires in COVID-19. Using immunoSEQ multiplex PCR, the repertoire was profiled, and TCRdb retains in-frame clones only, with some absent. The sample holds around 100,000 clones, 80% to 90% seen once. The sample holds a few counts of this clone. Between the trimmed V and J ends, which lost 4 bases and 3 bases, there was a span of 17 bases. CDR3 size: 17 residues. Germline loops: CDR1 SGDLS, CDR2 YYNGEE. The clonotype originates from a woman of 80 years or more with acute or convalescent COVID-19. Sequenced sample: peripheral blood. The J gene is TRBJ1-6, the V gene TRBV9; D perhaps matches TRBD1 (5 bases). CDR3 protein: CASSPDSGSLYNSPLHF. The CDR3 DNA sequence: TGTGCCAGCAGCCCAGACAGTGGGTCCCTCTATAATTCACCCCTCCACTTT.